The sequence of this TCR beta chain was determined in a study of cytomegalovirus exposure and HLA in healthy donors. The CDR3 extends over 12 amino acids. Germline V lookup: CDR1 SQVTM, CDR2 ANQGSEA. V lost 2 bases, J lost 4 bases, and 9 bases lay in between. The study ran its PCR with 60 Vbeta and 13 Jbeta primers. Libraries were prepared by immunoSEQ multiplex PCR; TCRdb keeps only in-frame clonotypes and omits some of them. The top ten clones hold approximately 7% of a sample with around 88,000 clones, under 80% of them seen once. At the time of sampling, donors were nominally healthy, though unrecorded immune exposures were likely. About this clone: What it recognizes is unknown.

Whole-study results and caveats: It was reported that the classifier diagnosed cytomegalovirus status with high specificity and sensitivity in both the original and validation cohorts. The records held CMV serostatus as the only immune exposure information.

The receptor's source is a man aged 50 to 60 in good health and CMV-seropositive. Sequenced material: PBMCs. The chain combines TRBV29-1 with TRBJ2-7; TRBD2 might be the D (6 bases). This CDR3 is CSVEFGGYEQYF. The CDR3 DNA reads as TGCAGCGTTGAATTTGGAGGGTACGAGCAGTACTTC.